The T cell receptor beta chain described here comes from a study of blood T cell repertoires in COVID-19. Study background: Whether acute or convalescent, the COVID-19 samples came from the United States, Italy and Spain. PBMCs, B-cell-depleted T cells, or T cells were the source of the cDNA or gDNA that made up the material.

Measured with immunoSEQ multiplex PCR; TCRdb has only the in-frame clones, and not every one. Among almost 200,000 clones listed, 85% were seen once. Seattle patients were enrolled while actively infected and followed longitudinally. The sequenced material came from peripheral blood. This receptor was obtained from a man in his 60s with COVID-19, enrolled during active disease.

The CDR3 loop reads CASSLGGANYGYTF. Written as DNA, the CDR3 is TGTGCCAGCAGTCTAGGAGGAGCTAACTATGGCTACACCTTC. V usage is TRBV28 and J usage is TRBJ1-2, with D unresolved. Germline-derived CDR1 and CDR2 are MDHEN and SYDVKM. The CDR3 is 14 residues long. V was pared by 5 bases and J by 0 bases, with 10 bases between.